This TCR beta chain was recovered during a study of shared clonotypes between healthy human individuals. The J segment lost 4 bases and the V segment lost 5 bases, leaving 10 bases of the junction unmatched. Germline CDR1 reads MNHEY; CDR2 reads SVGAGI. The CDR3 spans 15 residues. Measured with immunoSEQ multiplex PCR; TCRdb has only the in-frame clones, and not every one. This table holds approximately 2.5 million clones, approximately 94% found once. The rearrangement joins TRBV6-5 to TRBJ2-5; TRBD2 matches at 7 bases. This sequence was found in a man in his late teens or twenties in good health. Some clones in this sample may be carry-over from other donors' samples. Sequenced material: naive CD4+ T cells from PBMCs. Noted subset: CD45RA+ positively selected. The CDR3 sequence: CASSPYGGRSETQYF. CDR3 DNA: TGTGCCAGCAGTCCCTATGGCGGGAGATCAGAGACCCAGTACTTC.